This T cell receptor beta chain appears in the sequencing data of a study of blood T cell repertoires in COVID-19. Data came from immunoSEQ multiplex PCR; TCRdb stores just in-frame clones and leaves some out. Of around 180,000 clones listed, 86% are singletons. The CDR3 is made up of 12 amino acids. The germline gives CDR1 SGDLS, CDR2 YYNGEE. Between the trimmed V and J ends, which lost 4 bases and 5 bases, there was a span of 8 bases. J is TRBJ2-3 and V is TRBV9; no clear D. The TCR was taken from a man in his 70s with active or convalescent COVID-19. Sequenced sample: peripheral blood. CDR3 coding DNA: TGTGCCAGCAGCCTCCCAGGAGATACGCAGTATTTT. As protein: CASSLPGDTQYF.